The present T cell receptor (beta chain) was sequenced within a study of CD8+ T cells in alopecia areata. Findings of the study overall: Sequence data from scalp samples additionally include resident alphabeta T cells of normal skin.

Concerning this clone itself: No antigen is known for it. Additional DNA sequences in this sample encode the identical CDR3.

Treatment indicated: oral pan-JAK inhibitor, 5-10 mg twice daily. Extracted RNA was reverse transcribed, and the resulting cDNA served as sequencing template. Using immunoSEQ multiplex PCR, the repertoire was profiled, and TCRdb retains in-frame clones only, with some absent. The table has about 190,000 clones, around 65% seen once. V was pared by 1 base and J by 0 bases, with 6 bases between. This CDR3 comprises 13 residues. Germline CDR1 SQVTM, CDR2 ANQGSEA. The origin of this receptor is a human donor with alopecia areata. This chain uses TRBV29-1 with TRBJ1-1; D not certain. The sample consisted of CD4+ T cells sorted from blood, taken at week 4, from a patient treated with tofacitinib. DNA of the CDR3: TGCAGCGTTGAAGGACGTTTGAACACTGAAGCTTTCTTT. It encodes CSVEGRLNTEAFF.